This T cell receptor beta chain is drawn from a study of CD8+ T cells in alopecia areata. Whole-study context: Tofacitinib ran for 6 to 18 months before 6 months off drug. Broader study findings: Scalp sequencing captures resident alphabeta T cells of normal skin too.

Sequencing used cDNA as its template, made by extracting RNA and reverse transcribing it. Profiling relied on immunoSEQ multiplex PCR, and the TCRdb table lists in-frame clones only, not all of them. The sample lists 45,000 to 70,000 clones, about 96% seen once, with roughly 25% in the top ten. In regard to this clone: Its antigen remains unknown.

Lesional scalp tissue (obtained by punch biopsy) and peripheral blood were collected from alopecia areata patients. Using a FACSAria, the CD4+ and CD8+ T cells were sorted from the PBMCs. Trimming shortened V by 5 bases and J by 2 bases, and 17 bases separated the two germline ends. The CDR3 length is 15 residues. Germline V gene data show CDR1 as SQVTM and CDR2 as ANQGSEA. The chain links TRBV29-1 to TRBJ2-3; weak D call: TRBD1 (6 bases). The sequence was collected from a human donor with alopecia areata. The sample here was CD8+ T cells sorted from blood, taken at week 0. In DNA, the CDR3 is TGCAGCGTTTCGGGGTCGGACAGCCTCACAGATACGCAGTATTTT. Its translation: CSVSGSDSLTDTQYF.